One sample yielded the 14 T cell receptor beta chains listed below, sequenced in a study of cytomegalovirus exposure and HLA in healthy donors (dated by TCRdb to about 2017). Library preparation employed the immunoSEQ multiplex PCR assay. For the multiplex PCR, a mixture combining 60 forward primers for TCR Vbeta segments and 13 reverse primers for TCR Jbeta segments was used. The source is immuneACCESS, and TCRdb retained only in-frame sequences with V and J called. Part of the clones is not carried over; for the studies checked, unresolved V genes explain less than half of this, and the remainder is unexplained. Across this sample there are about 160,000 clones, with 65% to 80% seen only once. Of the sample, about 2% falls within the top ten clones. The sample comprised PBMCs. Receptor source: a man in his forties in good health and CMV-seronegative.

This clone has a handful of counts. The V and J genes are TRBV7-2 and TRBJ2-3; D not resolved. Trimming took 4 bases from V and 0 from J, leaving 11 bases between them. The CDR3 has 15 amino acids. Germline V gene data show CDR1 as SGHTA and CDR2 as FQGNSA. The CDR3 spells CASSYLKTSTDTQYF. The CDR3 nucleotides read TGTGCCAGCAGCTATCTCAAAACTAGCACAGATACGCAGTATTTT.

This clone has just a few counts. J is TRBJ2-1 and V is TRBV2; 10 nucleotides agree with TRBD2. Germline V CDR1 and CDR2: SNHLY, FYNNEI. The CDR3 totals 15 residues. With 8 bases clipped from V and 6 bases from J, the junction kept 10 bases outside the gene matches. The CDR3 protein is CASWLTAGGGNEQFF. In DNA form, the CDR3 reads TGTGCCAGCTGGTTAACAGCGGGAGGGGGCAATGAGCAGTTCTTC.

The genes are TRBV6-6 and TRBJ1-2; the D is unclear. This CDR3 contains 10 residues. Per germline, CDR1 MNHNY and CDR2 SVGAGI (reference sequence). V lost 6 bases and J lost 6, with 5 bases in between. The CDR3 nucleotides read TGTGCCAGCAGCCGAGATGGCTACACCTTC. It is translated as CASSRDGYTF.

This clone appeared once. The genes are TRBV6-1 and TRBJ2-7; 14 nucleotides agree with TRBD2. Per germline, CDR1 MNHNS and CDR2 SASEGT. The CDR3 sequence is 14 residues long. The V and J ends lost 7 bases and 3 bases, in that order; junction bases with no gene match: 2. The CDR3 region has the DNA TGTGCCAGCATCGGGACTAGCGGGAGCTACGAGCAGTACTTC. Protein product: CASIGTSGSYEQYF.

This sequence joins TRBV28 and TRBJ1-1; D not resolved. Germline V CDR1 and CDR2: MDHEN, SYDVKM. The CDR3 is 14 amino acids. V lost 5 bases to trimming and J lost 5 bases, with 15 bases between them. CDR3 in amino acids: CASSPRSGLTEAFF. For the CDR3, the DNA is TGTGCCAGCAGTCCAAGATCCGGGTTGACTGAAGCTTTCTTT.

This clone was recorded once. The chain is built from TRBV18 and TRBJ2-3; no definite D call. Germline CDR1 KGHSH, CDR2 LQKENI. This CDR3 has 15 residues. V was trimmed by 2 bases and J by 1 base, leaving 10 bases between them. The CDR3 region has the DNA TGTGCCAGCTCACCAGGGCGTCACCGCACAGATACGCAGTATTTT. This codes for CASSPGRHRTDTQYF.

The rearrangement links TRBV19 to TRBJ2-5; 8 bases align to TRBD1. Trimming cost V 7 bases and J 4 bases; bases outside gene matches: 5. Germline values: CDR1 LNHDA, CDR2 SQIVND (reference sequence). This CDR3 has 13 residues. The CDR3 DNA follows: TGTGCCAGTAAAGGGACAGGAGGAGAGACCCAGTACTTC. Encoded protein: CASKGTGGETQYF.

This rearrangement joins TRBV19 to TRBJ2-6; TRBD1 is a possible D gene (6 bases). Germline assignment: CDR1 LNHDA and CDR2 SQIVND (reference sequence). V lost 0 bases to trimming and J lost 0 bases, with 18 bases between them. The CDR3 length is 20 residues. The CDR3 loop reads CASSIEGGFRLLSGANVLTF. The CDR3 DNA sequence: TGTGCCAGTAGTATAGAAGGGGGATTTAGGCTACTCTCTGGGGCCAACGTCCTGACTTTC. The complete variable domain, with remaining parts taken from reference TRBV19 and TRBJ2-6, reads DGGITQSPKYLFRKEGQNVTLSCEQNLNHDAMYWYRQDPGQGLRLIYYSQIVNDFQKGDIAEGYSVSREKKESFPLTVTSAQKNPTAFYLCASSIEGGFRLLSGANVLTFGAGSRLTVL.

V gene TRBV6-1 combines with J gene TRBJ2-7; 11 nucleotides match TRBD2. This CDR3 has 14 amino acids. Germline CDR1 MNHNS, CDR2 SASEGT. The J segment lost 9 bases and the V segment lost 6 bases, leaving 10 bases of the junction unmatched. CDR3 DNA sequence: TGTGCCAGCAGCCCGGGACTAGCGGTACCATGGCAGTACTTC. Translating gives CASSPGLAVPWQYF.

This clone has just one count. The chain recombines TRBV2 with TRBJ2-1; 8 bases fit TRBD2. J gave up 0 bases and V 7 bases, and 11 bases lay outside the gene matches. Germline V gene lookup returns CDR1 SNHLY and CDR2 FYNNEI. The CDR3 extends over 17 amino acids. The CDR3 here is CASKPGLGMSSYNEQFF. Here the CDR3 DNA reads TGTGCCAGCAAGCCGGGACTAGGGATGAGCTCCTACAATGAGCAGTTCTTC.

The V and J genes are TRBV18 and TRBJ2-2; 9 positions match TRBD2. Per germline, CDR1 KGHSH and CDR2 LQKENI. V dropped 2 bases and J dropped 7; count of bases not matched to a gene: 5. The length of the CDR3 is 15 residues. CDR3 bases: TGTGCCAGCTCACCAGGGATAGCGGGAGTCGGGGAGCTGTTTTTT. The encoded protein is CASSPGIAGVGELFF.

The CDR3 sequence: CASGDGTPGNTIYF. CDR3 in DNA: TGTGCTAGTGGCGACGGGACACCTGGAAACACCATATATTTT. This chain uses TRBV12-5 with TRBJ1-3; a possible D gene is TRBD1 (6 bases). The CDR3 totals 14 residues. Germline lookup yields CDR1 LGHNT and CDR2 FRNRAP. The V end was cut by 6 bases, the J end by 2 bases, with 11 bases between.

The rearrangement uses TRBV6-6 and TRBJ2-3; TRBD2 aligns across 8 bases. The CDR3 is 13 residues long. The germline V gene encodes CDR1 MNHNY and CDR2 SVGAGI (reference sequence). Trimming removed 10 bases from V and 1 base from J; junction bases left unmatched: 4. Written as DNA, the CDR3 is TGTGCCACCCGAGCGGGGGGCACAGATACGCAGTATTTT. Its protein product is CATRAGGTDTQYF.

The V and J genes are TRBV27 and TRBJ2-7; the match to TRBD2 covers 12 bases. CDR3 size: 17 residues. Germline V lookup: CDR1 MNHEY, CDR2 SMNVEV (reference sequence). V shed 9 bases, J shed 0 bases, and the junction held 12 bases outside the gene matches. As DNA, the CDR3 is TGTGCCAGTTCGCGACTAGCGGGAGAAGGAAGCTCCTACGAGCAGTACTTC. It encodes CASSRLAGEGSSYEQYF.